This TCR beta chain was observed in a study of regulatory T cells in long-lasting Graves disease. Study results and caveats: Having only a small sample size may have limited accuracy.

The germline V gene has CDR1 GTSNPN and CDR2 SVGIG (reference sequence). CDR3 length: 12 amino acids. Investigators prepared the TCR beta libraries by applying iRepertoire HTBI primers and Arm-PCR of CDR3 regions. Each CDR3 protein gets one entry after TCRdb re-called the multiplex PCR reads with MiXCR. The sample carries some 450,000 distinct CDR3 sequences, about a sixth recorded once. As regards this clonotype: Its antigen is unidentified. An end of the junction does not agree with germline; a read error may underlie this.

As to time point: newly diagnosed GD, antithyroid drugs for less than 3 months. Extracted PBMC RNA gave rise to the TCR library. The same sample was also studied in work on T cells in Graves' hyperthyroidism and ophthalmopathy. Per that study: When the TCR CDR3 underwent first-round RT-PCR, the HTBI primer set was used.

This sequence originates from a woman in her twenties or thirties with Graves disease. This rearrangement joins TRBV30 to TRBJ1-2, with D hard to call. The input for sequencing was peripheral blood mononuclear cells (PBMCs), taken at new diagnosis, from a patient treated with antithyroid drugs. CDR3 DNA sequence: TGTGCCTGGAGTGCCGACACCTATGGCTGCACCTTC. As protein: CAWSADTYGCTF. Together with reference TRBV30 and TRBJ1-2, the CDR3 gives the full variable domain: SQTIHQWPATLVQPVGSPLSLECTVEGTSNPNLYWYRQAAGRGLQLLFYSVGIGQISSEVPQNLSASRPQDRQFILSSKKLLLSDSGFYLCAWSADTYGCTFGSGTRLTVV.